A single sample gave rise to the 16 T cell receptor beta chains below, sequenced in a study of CXCR3-negative and CXCR3-positive naive CD8 T cells. Researchers prepared the TRB cDNA libraries using 5' RACE with UMI labels. TCRdb re-called the 5' RACE reads; every CDR3 protein appears as one record, without DNA. The sample table sets out about 40,000 distinct CDR3 sequences. Sequences were obtained from memory CD8+ T cells from blood. Receptors originate from a human donor in good health. Some clones in this sample may be carry-over from other donors' samples.

The J gene is TRBJ2-4, the V gene TRBV4-3; the TCRdb call, TRBD1, lacks DNA for checking. The CDR3 is 14 amino acids. Germline lookup yields CDR1 LGHNA and CDR2 YSLEER. The CDR3 protein is CASSQDPAAPIQYF.

The chain is built from TRBV10-3 and TRBJ1-1; TCRdb outputs TRBD1, but without DNA this stays unchecked. From germline, CDR1 is ENHRY and CDR2 SYGVKD. The CDR3 is 16 amino acids. The CDR3 sequence: CAITPGQGVENTEAFF.

The chain combines TRBV9 with TRBJ2-3; TCRdb calls TRBD1, which cannot be checked without DNA. The CDR3 runs to 16 residues. The germline gives CDR1 SGDLS, CDR2 YYNGEE. CDR3 region: CASSARVGGHTDTQYF.

The CDR3 sequence: CSVVGTGEYGYTF. This chain joins TRBV29-1 and TRBJ1-2; the D call of TRBD1 rests on TCRdb alone, since no DNA is present to check it. Germline CDR1 is SQVTM and CDR2 is ANQGSEA. This CDR3 spans 13 amino acids.

CDR3 region: CASSQARQGWETQYF. V gene TRBV6-2 or TRBV6-3 combines with J gene TRBJ2-5; with no DNA, the TCRdb D assignment of TRBD1 cannot be verified. CDR3 length: 15 amino acids. Germline V gene lookup returns CDR1 MNHEY and CDR2 SVGEGT.

This chain connects TRBV19 to TRBJ2-1; TCRdb proposes TRBD1, but this gene call is untestable without DNA. This CDR3 spans 15 amino acids. Germline assignment: CDR1 LNHDA and CDR2 SQIVND (reference sequence). CDR3 region: CASVGGSSSYNEQFF.

The gene calls are TRBV29-1 and TRBJ2-7; with no DNA, the TCRdb D assignment of TRBD1 cannot be verified. The CDR3 is 13 residues long. Germline CDR1 SQVTM, CDR2 ANQGSEA. The chain's CDR3 is CSVDEGGAREQYF.

This chain connects TRBV12-3 or TRBV12-4 to TRBJ2-3; as DNA is missing, the TRBD2 call by TCRdb cannot be tested. The CDR3 covers 16 residues. The CDR3 loop reads CASTRTSGAITDTQYF.

The rearrangement uses TRBV29-1 and TRBJ1-2. The CDR3 extends over 12 amino acids. Germline V gene data show CDR1 as SQVTM and CDR2 as ANQGSEA. The CDR3 sequence is CSVRALNYGYTF. The whole variable domain, filled in from reference TRBV29-1 and TRBJ1-2, reads SAVISQKPSRDICQRGTSLTIQCQVDSQVTMMFWYRQQPGQSLTLIATANQGSEATYESGFVIDKFPISRPNLTFSTLTVSNMSPEDSSIYLCSVRALNYGYTFGSGTRLTVV.

This chain connects TRBV7-6 to TRBJ2-7. Germline lookup yields CDR1 SGHVS and CDR2 FNYEAQ. The CDR3 length is 14 residues. The CDR3 sequence: CASSLGDGSYEQYF.

The chain employs TRBV29-1 and TRBJ2-1; the TCRdb D gene call, TRBD2, has no DNA to confirm it. The germline V gene has CDR1 SQVTM and CDR2 ANQGSEA. The CDR3 contains 12 residues. The CDR3 sequence is CSVRWAGGEQFF.

This chain joins TRBV6-2 or TRBV6-3 and TRBJ2-1; as DNA is missing, the TRBD2 call by TCRdb cannot be tested. This CDR3 has 15 residues. The V gene's germline CDR1 is MNHEY and CDR2 SVGEGT. The CDR3 is CASSFLAGVYNEQFF.

The chain has TRBV15 and TRBJ1-1. CDR1 is LNHNV and CDR2 is YYDKDF in the germline V gene (reference sequence). This CDR3 contains 15 residues. CDR3: CATSSPGLMNTEAFF.

By frequency, this clonotype is medium-sized. The chain joins TRBV7-2 to TRBJ2-3; there is no DNA to check the TCRdb D call of TRBD1. This CDR3 is built from 15 residues. CDR1 and CDR2 (germline): SGHTA, FQGNSA. The CDR3 reads CATTSGGTLTDTQYF.

Considering frequency, this clonotype is medium-sized. CDR3 protein: CASSPPSGGAVNEQFF. The chain has TRBV7-9 and TRBJ2-1; no DNA is available, so the TRBD2 call from TCRdb remains unchecked. The germline CDR1 and CDR2 sequences are SEHNR and FQNEAQ (reference sequence). This CDR3 is 16 amino acids long.

The chain is built from TRBV7-9 and TRBJ1-2; with no DNA, the TCRdb D assignment of TRBD1 cannot be verified. This CDR3 comprises 18 residues. Germline lookup yields CDR1 SEHNR and CDR2 FQNEAQ (reference sequence). The CDR3: CASSPKFPGDGANYGYTF.